The entry below gives a single TCR beta chain sequence along with its context. Antigen specificity is unknown. With 5 bases removed from V and 3 bases from J, the gap between germline ends came to 16 bases. This CDR3 has 16 amino acids. In germline, CDR1 is SGHTA, CDR2 FQGTGA. Original processing methods: ImmunoSEQ supplied junction-only sequences lacking quality scores, so filtering was different. Assay: immunoSEQ multiplex PCR; the TCRdb copy retains only in-frame clones and omits some. V, J and clone size are those of that table, while D and trimming were read from the DNA. The sample contains about 990,000 clones, approximately 80% of which appear only once. This entry comes from a study of shared clonotypes between healthy human individuals. Study conclusions and caveats: Richness estimates generally favored naive over memory subsets. Sampling included only blood; tissue repertoires likely differ. Sequencing depth was expected to affect clonotype sharing among donors.

The sample taken for sequencing was memory CD4+ T cells from PBMCs. Subset in this sample: CD45RA-negative fraction. This chain connects TRBV7-3 to TRBJ2-2; no firm D call. The receptor's source is a man aged 18-30 years in good health. Some clones in this sample may be carry-over from other donors' samples. CDR3 protein: CASSPQPIRDTGELFF. In DNA, the CDR3 is TGTGCCAGCAGCCCCCAGCCCATTAGGGACACCGGGGAGCTGTTTTTT.